A selection of T cell receptor beta chains follows, all from one sample in a study of blood T cell repertoires in COVID-19. The table came from immunoSEQ multiplex PCR; TCRdb's copy has only in-frame clones and leaves some out. The sample contains hundreds of thousands of clones, about nine tenths of which appear only once. The sequenced sample was peripheral blood. The receptors were gathered from a woman aged 45 to 65 who had recovered from COVID-19. The CDR3 runs from the conserved cysteine through the conserved F or W. The order of the fields is J gene, V gene, D gene, CDR3 length, clone size, CDR3 DNA, CDR3 protein. A D gene is named only where the DNA matches it firmly. Not every row has a clone size; where given, it reads once, few, many or a size class.

J: TRBJ1-2; V: TRBV7-8; D: .; length: 17; size: .; DNA: TGTGCCAGCAGCTTAGCGGTCGGGGTATCATTCAACTATGGCTACACCTTC; CDR3: CASSLAVGVSFNYGYTF
J: TRBJ1-1; V: TRBV3-1/TRBV3-2; D: TRBD1; length: 13; size: .; DNA: TGTGCCAGCAAACGGACAGGGGACACTGAAGCTTTCTTT; CDR3: CASKRTGDTEAFF
J: TRBJ2-1; V: TRBV13; D: .; length: 15; size: once; DNA: TGTGCCAGCAGCTTAGTTGGCGGGGGCGGAAATGAGCAGTTCTTC; CDR3: CASSLVGGGGNEQFF
J: TRBJ1-2; V: TRBV9; D: .; length: 14; size: .; DNA: TGTGCCAGCAGCGTAGGAGGAGGGAACTATGGCTACACCTTC; CDR3: CASSVGGGNYGYTF
J: TRBJ2-2; V: TRBV18; D: .; length: 15; size: .; DNA: TGTGCCAGCTCCCGGCAGGGTACGAACACCGGGGAGCTGTTTTTT; CDR3: CASSRQGTNTGELFF
J: TRBJ1-1; V: TRBV5-4; D: .; length: 13; size: once; DNA: TGTGCCAGCAGCGGACAGCCGAACACTGAAGCTTTCTTT; CDR3: CASSGQPNTEAFF
J: TRBJ1-5; V: TRBV6-2/TRBV6-3; D: .; length: 15; size: .; DNA: TGTGCCAGCACCCCCGTGGGGGGGTTTGGACAGCCCCAGCATTTT; CDR3: CASTPVGGFGQPQHF
J: TRBJ1-5; V: TRBV4-3; D: .; length: 13; size: .; DNA: TGCGCCAGCAGTCCCGGTTGGGGCCAGCCCCAGCATTTT; CDR3: CASSPGWGQPQHF
J: TRBJ2-7; V: TRBV11-2; D: TRBD1; length: 15; size: .; DNA: TGTGCCAGCAGCTTGCGACAGGGGGACGGGCTCGAGCAGTACTTC; CDR3: CASSLRQGDGLEQYF
J: TRBJ2-7; V: TRBV7-2; D: .; length: 13; size: .; DNA: TGTGCCAGCAGCCCCAGGGGTCGCTACGAGCAGTACTTC; CDR3: CASSPRGRYEQYF
J: TRBJ2-3; V: TRBV5-1; D: .; length: 15; size: .; DNA: TGCGCCAGCAGCTTGGCCCCCTTTAGCACAGATACGCAGTATTTT; CDR3: CASSLAPFSTDTQYF
J: TRBJ2-2; V: TRBV7-2; D: TRBD2; length: 16; size: .; DNA: TGTGCCAGCAGCTTAGTTTCTAGCGGTTACACCGGGGAGCTGTTTTTT; CDR3: CASSLVSSGYTGELFF
J: TRBJ2-3; V: TRBV5-6; D: TRBD2; length: 15; size: .; DNA: TGTGCCAGCAGCTTGGTTGCGGGGGGCACAGATACGCAGTATTTT; CDR3: CASSLVAGGTDTQYF
J: TRBJ2-2; V: TRBV6-5; D: TRBD1; length: 15; size: .; DNA: TGTGCCAGCAGTCCCATGGGACAGGGAGCCGGGGAGCTGTTTTTT; CDR3: CASSPMGQGAGELFF
J: TRBJ2-3; V: TRBV11-3; D: .; length: 13; size: few; DNA: TGTGCCAGCAGCTTAGATCGGGGGGATACGCAGTATTTT; CDR3: CASSLDRGDTQYF
J: TRBJ1-5; V: TRBV5-6; D: TRBD1; length: 17; size: .; DNA: TGTGCCAGCAGCCGTTACCGGGACAGGGGGTCAAATCAGCCCCAGCATTTT; CDR3: CASSRYRDRGSNQPQHF
J: TRBJ1-1; V: TRBV28; D: TRBD1; length: 14; size: .; DNA: TGTGCCAGCAGTCTTAGCAGGGGGCGCAGGGAAGGTTTCTTT; CDR3: CASSLSRGRREGFF
J: TRBJ2-1; V: TRBV9; D: .; length: 13; size: .; DNA: TGTGCCAGCAGCGTAGAGGGCAGGGATGAGCAGTTCTTC; CDR3: CASSVEGRDEQFF
J: TRBJ2-5; V: TRBV2; D: TRBD2; length: 14; size: .; DNA: TGTGCCAGCAGAGCGTCCGGACTAGCGGAGACCCAGTACTTC; CDR3: CASRASGLAETQYF
J: TRBJ2-7; V: TRBV19; D: .; length: 15; size: .; DNA: TGTGCCAGTAGTATAAAGGACTTCCCCTCCTACGAGCAGTACTTC; CDR3: CASSIKDFPSYEQYF
J: TRBJ1-1; V: TRBV6-5; D: TRBD1; length: 15; size: once; DNA: TGTGCCAGCAGTTTCGCCGGACAGGGGAACACTGAAGCTTTCTTT; CDR3: CASSFAGQGNTEAFF
J: TRBJ1-6; V: TRBV7-2; D: TRBD1; length: 17; size: .; DNA: TGTGCCAGCAGCTTAGACGCGGTCAGGGGGCTTAATTCACCCCTCCACTTT; CDR3: CASSLDAVRGLNSPLHF
J: TRBJ2-2; V: TRBV30; D: .; length: 18; size: once; DNA: TGTGCCTGGAGTCCGGACGGCGGAGGGTCGTACCACACCGGGGAGCTGTTTTTT; CDR3: CAWSPDGGGSYHTGELFF
J: TRBJ2-5; V: TRBV7-2; D: TRBD2; length: 15; size: .; DNA: TGTGCCAGCAGCTTAGGTAGCGGGAGGCAAGAGACCCAGTACTTC; CDR3: CASSLGSGRQETQYF
J: TRBJ2-7; V: TRBV7-2; D: TRBD2; length: 16; size: .; DNA: TGTGCCAGCAGCTCGATGCCGGGACTAGCCGTCTACGAGCAGTACTTC; CDR3: CASSSMPGLAVYEQYF
J: TRBJ1-3; V: TRBV4-3; D: TRBD1; length: 14; size: .; DNA: TGCGCCAGCAGCCTCGGACAGGGCGGAAACACCATATATTTT; CDR3: CASSLGQGGNTIYF
J: TRBJ2-7; V: TRBV5-6; D: .; length: 13; size: .; DNA: TGTGCCAGCAGCTCCCCTAAAAACTACGAGCAGTACTTC; CDR3: CASSSPKNYEQYF
J: TRBJ1-2; V: TRBV5-1; D: .; length: 16; size: .; DNA: TGCGCCAGCAGCTGGGCCCGGCAGGGAACAATGGGTGGCTACACCTTC; CDR3: CASSWARQGTMGGYTF
J: TRBJ2-7; V: TRBV27; D: TRBD2; length: 15; size: once; DNA: TGTGCCAGCAGTTGGCGGGGGGGAGGATTTCCCGAGCAGTACTTC; CDR3: CASSWRGGGFPEQYF
J: TRBJ1-1; V: TRBV6-5; D: .; length: 14; size: .; DNA: TGTGCCAGCAGTTACTCGAGTACGAACACTGAAGCTTTCTTT; CDR3: CASSYSSTNTEAFF
J: TRBJ1-4; V: TRBV7-8; D: TRBD1; length: 17; size: once; DNA: TGTGCCAGCAGCTTAGCGAGGAGGGACAGGGCTGCTGAAAAACTGTTTTTT; CDR3: CASSLARRDRAAEKLFF
J: TRBJ1-5; V: TRBV11-2; D: .; length: 14; size: .; DNA: TGTGCCAGCAGCTTAGCCGGGGGTAACCAGCCCCAGCATTTT; CDR3: CASSLAGGNQPQHF
J: TRBJ1-1; V: TRBV2; D: .; length: 14; size: .; DNA: TGTGCCAGCAGTATGTATGCCCAGGGGACTGAAGCTTTCTTT; CDR3: CASSMYAQGTEAFF
J: TRBJ2-3; V: TRBV7-3; D: TRBD2; length: 15; size: .; DNA: TGTGCCAGCAGCGGAGCGGGAGGGTTAACAGATACGCAGTATTTT; CDR3: CASSGAGGLTDTQYF
J: TRBJ2-2; V: TRBV19; D: TRBD2; length: 15; size: .; DNA: TGTGCCAGTAGTGGGAGCGGGGGAGGCACCGGGGAGCTGTTTTTT; CDR3: CASSGSGGGTGELFF
J: TRBJ2-4; V: TRBV6-2/TRBV6-3; D: .; length: 18; size: .; DNA: TGTGCCAGCAGTTACGACATGACATCTCATCTAGCCAAAAACATTCAGTACTTC; CDR3: CASSYDMTSHLAKNIQYF
J: TRBJ2-3; V: TRBV13; D: .; length: 16; size: once; DNA: TGTGCCAGCAGCTTAGCCGGGATAGGGCTCCCAGATACGCAGTATTTT; CDR3: CASSLAGIGLPDTQYF
J: TRBJ2-3; V: TRBV29-1; D: .; length: 12; size: .; DNA: TGCAGCGTTGACAGGAGCACAGATACGCAGTATTTT; CDR3: CSVDRSTDTQYF
J: TRBJ2-3; V: TRBV7-2; D: .; length: 15; size: .; DNA: TGTGCCAGCAGCTTAGGACAGGGAGGAACAGATACGCAGTATTTT; CDR3: CASSLGQGGTDTQYF
J: TRBJ1-2; V: TRBV6-5; D: TRBD1; length: 14; size: .; DNA: TGTGCCAGCAGCTCCGGGACAGGGGGCTTACGCTACACCTTC; CDR3: CASSSGTGGLRYTF